A single sample is the source of the 30 T cell receptor beta chains below, sequenced in a study of blood T cell repertoires in COVID-19. Libraries were prepared by immunoSEQ multiplex PCR; TCRdb keeps only in-frame clonotypes and omits some of them. Among fewer than 180,000 clones listed, approximately 88% were seen once. Sequenced input: peripheral blood. The receptors were sampled from a man between 65 and 85 years old with acute or convalescent COVID-19.

Points on this clone: Within the sample, other DNA sequences also encode this same CDR3. The V call is TRBV18, the J call TRBJ2-7; D unresolved. The V end lost 0 bases, the J end lost 3 bases, and 6 bases lay between the germline ends. Per the germline V gene, CDR1 is KGHSH and CDR2 is LQKENI. The CDR3 extends over 13 amino acids. The DNA for the CDR3 is TGTGCCAGCTCACCACCGGGCCTCTACGAGCAGTACTTC. This encodes CASSPPGLYEQYF.

The chain recombines TRBV28 with TRBJ2-1; a possible D gene is TRBD1 (6 bases). V was clipped by 3 bases and J by 7 bases, with 13 bases between them. CDR3 length: 14 amino acids. Per germline, CDR1 MDHEN and CDR2 SYDVKM. CDR3: CASSLGSTGNEQFF. For the CDR3, the DNA is TGTGCCAGCAGTTTGGGTAGCACAGGGAATGAGCAGTTCTTC. Complete variable domain (other parts from reference TRBV28 and TRBJ2-1): DVKVTQSSRYLVKRTGEKVFLECVQDMDHENMFWYRQDPGLGLRLIYFSYDVKMKEKGDIPEGYSVSREKKERFSLILESASTNQTSMYLCASSLGSTGNEQFFGPGTRLTVL.

This clone is a singleton in its sample. This chain links TRBV2 with TRBJ1-2; D is uncertain. V lost 1 base and J 4 bases, leaving 10 bases between the germline ends. This CDR3 comprises 14 residues. Germline CDR1 reads SNHLY; CDR2 reads FYNNEI. CDR3 sequence: CASSEDRNSYGYTF. In DNA form, the CDR3 reads TGTGCCAGCAGTGAAGATCGGAACAGCTATGGCTACACCTTC.

The chain combines TRBV5-1 with TRBJ1-4; TRBD1 agrees at 7 bases. The germline V gene encodes CDR1 SGHRS and CDR2 YFSETQ. This CDR3 contains 13 residues. V lost 7 bases, J lost 5 bases, and 5 bases stayed unmatched. CDR3 nucleotide sequence: TGCGCCAGCTCGACAGGGACGAATGAAAAACTGTTTTTT. Amino acid sequence: CASSTGTNEKLFF.

The gene calls are TRBV9 and TRBJ2-2; 10 bases match TRBD2. CDR1 is SGDLS and CDR2 is YYNGEE in the germline V gene. Germline trimming cut 3 bases from V and 2 bases from J; bases unmatched to any gene: 7. There are 17 residues in the CDR3. CDR3 loop: CASSARRTSGNTGELFF. Here the CDR3 DNA reads TGTGCCAGCAGCGCCAGACGGACTAGCGGAAACACCGGGGAGCTGTTTTTT.

This chain joins TRBV4-2 and TRBJ2-5, with TRBD2 identical over 8 bases. The CDR3 sequence is 16 residues long. Losses at the gene ends were 4 bases for V and 5 bases for J; bases not matched to a gene: 12. Germline CDR1 is LGHNA and CDR2 is YNFKEQ. CDR3 sequence (DNA): TGTGCCAGCAGCCCCCGAGGTGCGGGGGGAGGGGAGACCCAGTACTTC. This encodes CASSPRGAGGGETQYF.

The gene calls are TRBV18 and TRBJ2-2; tentatively, D is TRBD1 (5 bases). Trimming pared 5 bases from V and 1 base from J, leaving 14 bases between. The CDR3 extends over 16 amino acids. Germline values: CDR1 KGHSH, CDR2 LQKENI. The CDR3 DNA follows: TGTGCCAGCTCATCTATCAGGGAAGGGAACACCGGGGAGCTGTTTTTT. It translates to CASSSIREGNTGELFF.

The rearrangement uses TRBV5-8 and TRBJ2-1; TRBD2 matches 9 bases. This CDR3 has 17 residues. With 0 bases clipped from V and 8 bases from J, the junction kept 12 bases outside the gene matches. Per germline, CDR1 SGHTS and CDR2 YDEGEE. The CDR3, as DNA: TGTGCCAGCAGCTTGGCCCGGCTAGCGGGGACCATGGATGAGCAGTTCTTC. It encodes CASSLARLAGTMDEQFF. The full variable domain, in which reference TRBV5-8 and TRBJ2-1 provide the parts outside the CDR3, is EAGVTQSPTHLIKTRGQQATLRCSPISGHTSVYWYQQALGLGLQFLLWYDEGEERNRGNFPPRFSGRQFPNYSSELNVNALELEDSALYLCASSLARLAGTMDEQFFGPGTRLTVL.

This chain links TRBV9 with TRBJ2-1, with TRBD2 matching over 7 bases. Trimming removed 4 bases from V and 7 bases from J; junction bases left unmatched: 8. This CDR3 region has 14 residues. Germline values: CDR1 SGDLS, CDR2 YYNGEE. The CDR3 here is CASSRGGVANEQFF. The CDR3 DNA sequence: TGTGCCAGCAGCCGTGGGGGGGTGGCGAATGAGCAGTTCTTC.

In its sample, this clone was seen a few times. The CDR3: CASSSGLAGVQYF. CDR3 nucleotides: TGTGCCAGCAGTTCTGGACTAGCGGGGGTACAGTACTTC. The rearrangement joins TRBV12-3 or TRBV12-4 to TRBJ2-7; 13 nucleotides align to TRBD2. The CDR3 is 13 residues long. V was clipped by 4 bases and J by 10 bases; unmatched bases: 4.

The V and J genes are TRBV18 and TRBJ1-2; 9 bases agree with TRBD1. V lost 4 bases to trimming and J lost 7 bases; unmatched junction nucleotides: 7. Germline CDR1 is KGHSH and CDR2 is LQKENI. CDR3 length: 14 amino acids. The CDR3 here is CASSQGQGVGGYTF. The CDR3 DNA reads TGTGCCAGCTCACAGGGACAGGGTGTTGGTGGCTACACCTTC.

This rearrangement joins TRBV5-5 to TRBJ2-5; 13 bases match TRBD2. Germline CDR1 SGHKS, CDR2 YYEKEE (reference sequence). The CDR3 extends over 18 amino acids. V lost 3 bases, J lost 1 base, and 9 bases stayed unmatched. CDR3 nucleotides: TGTGCCAGCAGCTCCGGACTAGCGGGAGCCTTATTCCAAGAGACCCAGTACTTC. Protein: CASSSGLAGALFQETQYF.

This clone showed up many times. The J gene is TRBJ2-5, the V gene TRBV7-2, with 8 bases identical to TRBD1. V lost 6 bases to trimming and J lost 2 bases; unmatched junction nucleotides: 8. CDR3 length equals 15 residues. Germline assignment: CDR1 SGHTA and CDR2 FQGNSA. CDR3: CASRFDRGLQETQYF. CDR3 DNA: TGTGCCAGCAGGTTCGACAGGGGTTTACAAGAGACCCAGTACTTC.

This clone came up once. V gene TRBV19 combines with J gene TRBJ1-2; D unclear. V was clipped by 2 bases and J by 2 bases, with 12 bases between them. This CDR3 contains 15 residues. Germline V gives CDR1 LNHDA, CDR2 SQIVND (reference sequence). CDR3 sequence (DNA): TGTGCCAGTAGTATAATGGTAGAGGCGAACTATGGCTACACCTTC. This translates into CASSIMVEANYGYTF.

This sequence joins TRBV6-1 and TRBJ1-2; the D gene is possibly TRBD1 (6 bases). The germline gives CDR1 MNHNS, CDR2 SASEGT. This CDR3 is 16 amino acids long. V gave up 1 base and J gave up 4 bases, with 16 bases separating them. CDR3 protein: CASSEVSGGGAYGYTF. CDR3 coding DNA: TGTGCCAGCAGTGAAGTCTCAGGAGGGGGGGCCTATGGCTACACCTTC.

The chain has TRBV5-1 and TRBJ2-7; possible D gene TRBD2, 6 bases. The CDR3 sequence is 13 residues long. The germline gives CDR1 SGHRS, CDR2 YFSETQ. V lost 4 bases and J lost 3, with 11 bases in between. The CDR3 DNA sequence: TGCGCCAGCAGCCCCGGGGGTGGCTACGAGCAGTACTTC. It specifies CASSPGGGYEQYF.

The CDR3 nucleotides read TGTGCCAGCAGCTTGGGGGGCGGCCCCTATGGCTACACCTTC. Amino acid sequence: CASSLGGGPYGYTF. This chain uses TRBV5-5 with TRBJ1-2, with D possibly matching TRBD1 (5 bases). Germline CDR1 SGHKS, CDR2 YYEKEE (reference sequence). V gave up 0 bases and J gave up 4 bases, with 10 bases separating them. The CDR3 covers 14 residues.

This clone showed up just a few times. The gene calls are TRBV7-2 and TRBJ2-7; D ambiguous. Trimming took 1 base from V and 1 from J, leaving 8 bases between them. CDR1 and CDR2 (germline): SGHTA, FQGNSA. The CDR3 runs 14 residues. The CDR3 spells CASSLVPGSYEQYF. The CDR3 nucleotides read TGTGCCAGCAGCTTAGTCCCCGGGTCCTACGAGCAGTACTTC. Filled out from reference TRBV7-2 and TRBJ2-7, the complete variable domain reads GAGVSQSPSNKVTEKGKDVELRCDPISGHTALYWYRQSLGQGLEFLIYFQGNSAPDKSGLPSDRFSAERTGGSVSTLTIQRTQQEDSAVYLCASSLVPGSYEQYFGPGTRLTVT.

The chain couples TRBV28 to TRBJ1-3; TRBD1 matches 7 bases. Losses at the gene ends were 4 bases for V and 2 bases for J; bases not matched to a gene: 8. CDR1 is MDHEN, CDR2 SYDVKM, per germline. The CDR3 runs to 16 residues. The CDR3, as DNA: TGTGCCAGCAGTTCAGGCGCTGACAGGGCTGGAAACACCATATATTTT. It codes for CASSSGADRAGNTIYF.

This chain connects TRBV7-3 to TRBJ2-1; D is possibly TRBD1 (5 bases). This CDR3 region has 15 residues. The V end was cut by 5 bases, the J end by 2 bases, with 13 bases between. Germline values: CDR1 SGHTA, CDR2 FQGTGA. The CDR3: CASSLEDMPYNEQFF. CDR3 coding DNA: TGTGCCAGCAGCCTTGAGGACATGCCCTACAATGAGCAGTTCTTC.

The rearrangement joins TRBV21-1 to TRBJ1-1; no check of the table's D call, TRBD1, against the DNA was made. TRBV21-1 counts as a pseudogene. The CDR3 has 15 amino acids. CDR3 in amino acids: CASTQTGSMNTEAFF. CDR3 nucleotide sequence: TGTGCCAGCACCCAAACAGGGTCCATGAACACTGAAGCTTTCTTT.

The chain carries TRBV7-6 and TRBJ1-3; D remains unclear. Germline V gene data show CDR1 as SGHVS and CDR2 as FNYEAQ. CDR3 length: 18 amino acids. V gave up 2 bases and J gave up 0 bases, with 17 bases separating them. In DNA form, the CDR3 reads TGTGCCAGCAGCTTAAGGTTCGGGTCCCCTCGCTCTGGAAACACCATATATTTT. The encoded protein is CASSLRFGSPRSGNTIYF. The variable domain in full, with the rest retrieved from reference TRBV7-6 and TRBJ1-3, is GAGVSQSPRYKVTKRGQDVALRCDPISGHVSLYWYRQALGQGPEFLTYFNYEAQQDKSGLPNDRFSAERPEGSISTLTIQRTEQRDSAMYRCASSLRFGSPRSGNTIYFGEGSWLTVV.

This chain uses TRBV4-1 with TRBJ2-1; D might be TRBD2 (6 bases). Germline V CDR1 and CDR2: MGHRA, YSYEKL. The V end was cut by 4 bases, the J end by 2 bases, with 9 bases between. The CDR3 has 14 amino acids. CDR3 bases: TGCGCCAGCAGCCCCGGGGGTACCTACAATGAGCAGTTCTTC. The encoded protein is CASSPGGTYNEQFF.

This clone was recorded a few times. The V and J genes are TRBV5-1 and TRBJ2-3; 11 bases map to TRBD2. Trimming took 3 bases from V and 2 from J; bases not matched to a gene: 5. The CDR3 has 16 residues. Germline V lookup: CDR1 SGHRS, CDR2 YFSETQ. The CDR3 nucleotides read TGCGCCAGCAGCTCACTAGCGGGGGACCCCACAGATACGCAGTATTTT. This gives the protein CASSSLAGDPTDTQYF. Using reference TRBV5-1 and TRBJ2-3 for the parts outside the CDR3, the full variable domain is KAGVTQTPRYLIKTRGQQVTLSCSPISGHRSVSWYQQTPGQGLQFLFEYFSETQRNKGNFPGRFSGRQFSNSRSEMNVSTLELGDSALYLCASSSLAGDPTDTQYFGPGTRLTVL.

This chain's CDR3 is CASSSGQGGTPLHF. DNA of the CDR3: TGTGCCAGCAGCTCAGGACAGGGTGGTACACCCCTCCACTTT. The chain joins TRBV5-4 to TRBJ1-6; 8 bases align to TRBD1. V was clipped by 3 bases and J by 11 bases; unmatched bases: 7. The CDR3 is made up of 14 amino acids. Germline V gene sequence: CDR1 SGHNT, CDR2 YYREEE (reference sequence).

V gene TRBV29-1 combines with J gene TRBJ2-4; 9 bases agree with TRBD2. V shed 4 bases, J shed 5 bases, and the junction held 9 bases outside the gene matches. The germline gives CDR1 SQVTM, CDR2 ANQGSEA. This CDR3 has 15 residues. The CDR3 loop reads CSVASGRPPQNIQYF. The CDR3 DNA follows: TGCAGCGTTGCAAGCGGGAGGCCTCCCCAAAACATTCAGTACTTC.

J is TRBJ2-5 and V is TRBV29-1; 8 nucleotides agree with TRBD2. V was clipped by 4 bases and J by 3 bases; unmatched bases: 10. This CDR3 comprises 15 residues. Germline V gene lookup returns CDR1 SQVTM and CDR2 ANQGSEA. For the CDR3, the DNA is TGCAGCGTTGGAAGGTCCGGGAGGGGAGAAGAGACCCAGTACTTC. It encodes CSVGRSGRGEETQYF.

V usage is TRBV19 and J usage is TRBJ1-5; D not resolved. Germline assignment: CDR1 LNHDA and CDR2 SQIVND (reference sequence). Trimming took off 7 bases at V and 7 bases at J, with 20 bases between the two ends. The CDR3 totals 15 residues. CDR3 residues: CASTPRALSGQPQHF. CDR3 sequence (DNA): TGTGCCAGTACCCCCCGGGCCTTAAGCGGGCAGCCCCAGCATTTT. The full variable domain, in which reference TRBV19 and TRBJ1-5 provide the parts outside the CDR3, is DGGITQSPKYLFRKEGQNVTLSCEQNLNHDAMYWYRQDPGQGLRLIYYSQIVNDFQKGDIAEGYSVSREKKESFPLTVTSAQKNPTAFYLCASTPRALSGQPQHFGDGTRLSIL.

This clone has more than one count but fewer than ten. The chain is built from TRBV18 and TRBJ2-2; 12 bases are a match to TRBD1. V shed 3 bases and J 7 bases; nucleotides not matched to a gene: 6. The CDR3 consists of 16 residues. Germline V gene lookup returns CDR1 KGHSH and CDR2 LQKENI. CDR3 residues: CASSPPGQGANGELFF. CDR3 coding DNA: TGTGCCAGCTCACCGCCGGGACAGGGGGCTAACGGGGAGCTGTTTTTT.

V gene TRBV5-5 combines with J gene TRBJ1-5, with TRBD1 as a possible D gene (6 bases). V lost 4 bases, J lost 0 bases, and 14 bases lay in between. Per germline, CDR1 SGHKS and CDR2 YYEKEE (reference sequence). The CDR3 consists of 16 residues. The CDR3 bases are TGTGCCAGCAGCCGGCTACAGGGCTATAGCAATCAGCCCCAGCATTTT. The encoded protein is CASSRLQGYSNQPQHF.